What follows is one TCR beta chain and its context. There is no known antigen for this receptor. The record has no base qualities; no much larger clone is one base away. A MiSeq instrument was used for deep resolution sequencing, which targeted depths ranging from 1 in 1 million up to 1 in 200,000 T cells, with coverage averaging 10x for each clonotype. The immunoSEQ hsTCRB Kit was used to generate TCR beta libraries. The study's own analysis went as follows. Data were analyzed with ImmunoSEQ Data Assistant and ImmunoSEQ Analyzer, with V, D and J genes assigned per IMGT definitions. Clonality, which ranges from 0 to 1, was calculated by subtracting the normalized Shannon entropy of productive rearrangement frequencies from one. Only overrepresented clonotypes making up at least 0.05% of each patient's repertoire were included in the public clonotype analysis. Some 13 age-matched healthy donor repertoires from immuneACCESS were used as controls for clonality. The clones in this table, taken by TCRdb from immuneACCESS, are in-frame only. Not every clone is retained; where verified, under half of the shortfall comes from an unresolved V gene, and the cause of the rest is unknown. V and J calls and clone size are as listed in that table; D and trimming were resolved from the DNA. Present in this sample are about 300,000 clones, around 76% of which were seen just once. The ten largest clones represent roughly 6% of the sample.

CDR1 and CDR2, looked up from the germline V gene, are LGHNA and YNFKEQ. The germline V and J ends show losses of 3 bases and 4 bases respectively, and no gene match explains 4 bases of the junction. The CDR3, from cysteine to phenylalanine, totals 15 residues. Solely the CDR3 DNA is kept, with 45 bases framed from the first base. Interpreted using the paper, the time point label stands for: progressive disease on ibrutinib. For TCR beta library preparation, about 2.1 micrograms of genomic DNA were extracted from the cryopreserved PBMCs. High-throughput TCR beta sequencing was performed on longitudinal blood samples from CLL patients receiving ibrutinib monotherapy. The patients took part in an open-label, single-center phase 2 trial of ibrutinib monotherapy. This entry belongs to a study of cytotoxic CD8 clonotypes in ibrutinib-treated CLL (dated by TCRdb to the early 2020s). Looking at the study overall: The cohort was composed of approximately 11 relapsed/refractory and about 15 treatment-naive patients; IGHV unmutated status was identified in around 17 patients. Responses were partial in around 25 patients and complete in 2; after median about 63 months follow-up, some 15 stayed in remission and some twelve progressed. The response samples were drawn at a median of approximately 11 months into treatment, with a range of roughly 6 to 36 months. Samples averaged roughly 280,000 productive templates and 90,000 to 95,000 productive rearrangements. Of the 70 to 90 people in the trial, approximately 24 had longitudinal samples available. Cryopreserved peripheral blood mononuclear cells were obtained before treatment, at response, and at either sustained remission or disease progression. Every sample from remission and from progressive disease was obtained while the patients were still on ibrutinib.

Study-wide findings and limitations: Public clonotypes were rare and either shrank or stayed stable during treatment, and the rise in clonality at ibrutinib response reflected expansion of private clonotypes. Lymph node repertoires were not examined, and the timing of sampling was not matched between patients in sustained remission and those whose disease progressed. Clonality rose at ibrutinib response, remained stable during sustained remission, and dropped back toward baseline at progression. Baseline clonality was found to be higher than that of age-matched healthy donors and was strongly correlated with circulating CD8+ T-cell counts.

The TCR comes from a human donor with chronic lymphocytic leukemia. The chain is made from TRBV4-2 and TRBJ1-5, and 9 junctional nucleotides match TRBD1. Source: PBMCs, taken at disease progression, from a patient treated with ibrutinib. The CDR3 here reads CASSHNGQGNQPQHF. In nucleotides, the sequence is TGTGCCAGCAGCCATAATGGACAGGGGAATCAGCCCCAGCATTTT.